Here is one T cell receptor (beta chain) with its context. Its antigen is not known. The data stem from a study of cytomegalovirus exposure and HLA in healthy donors. The PCR had 60 Vbeta and 13 Jbeta primers. Repertoires were generated with immunoSEQ multiplex PCR, while TCRdb's copy carries only in-frame clones and drops some. The data contain some 190,000 clones, more than 75% of them singletons. The V gene lost 0 bases and the J gene lost 4 bases, with 6 bases spanning the gap. In germline, CDR1 is PRHDT, CDR2 FYEKMQ (reference sequence). The CDR3 sequence is 13 residues long. Whole-study results and caveats: Associated with HLA alleles at 0.05 false discovery rate in a later analysis were 16,951 TCR beta sequences. Common viral pathogens (according to a later analysis) appeared linked to several of the most significant clusters.

This clonotype was sampled from a woman aged 18-30 years in good health and CMV-seronegative. The chain joins TRBV13 to TRBJ1-2; no reliable D call. The sample was PBMCs. The chain's CDR3 is CASSLGRVYGYTF. The DNA for the CDR3 is TGTGCCAGCAGCTTAGGACGGGTCTATGGCTACACCTTC.